This T cell receptor (beta chain) comes out of a study of radiation and T cells in renal cell carcinoma. The sample's time point: baseline pretreatment blood. Treatment of the sample: 15 Gy SBRT to primary tumor, nephrectomy 4 weeks later. The germline gives CDR1 SGHRS, CDR2 YFSETQ. V lost 5 bases, J lost 14 bases, and 19 bases lay in between. The CDR3 is 12 residues long. Profiled with immunoSEQ multiplex PCR; TCRdb holds only in-frame clones, not every one. The table records 130,000 or so clones, approximately 87% of them present only once. This chain uses TRBV5-1 with TRBJ2-5; a possible D gene is TRBD2 (5 bases). The origin of this receptor is a woman between 50 and 59 years old with renal cell carcinoma. The sequences come from blood, collected from a patient whose treatment included radiotherapy and nephrectomy. DNA for the CDR3: TGCGCCAGCAGGGCTGGACGGGGTTTTATATACTTC. Residues: CASRAGRGFIYF.